This TCR beta chain was captured by sequencing in a study of cytomegalovirus exposure and HLA in healthy donors. Study in general: Around 190 million T cells yielded approximately 100 million unique TCR beta sequences, as an earlier analysis found.

A remark on this clone: What it binds is not known.

V was cut by 4 bases and J by 8 bases, with 20 bases left in between. The CDR3 covers 15 residues. Germline-derived CDR1 and CDR2 are MNHEY and SMNVEV (reference sequence). Study findings and constraints: Productive rates of about 87% or about 30% were seen for most TCR beta V segments in an earlier analysis. Information on immune exposure was restricted to one variable (CMV serostatus). A likely sequencing artifact accounted for one observed cluster of highly shared sequence variants.

Researchers ran the PCR with 60 Vbeta and 13 Jbeta primers. The protocol was immunoSEQ multiplex PCR, while the TCRdb copy is restricted to in-frame clones and leaves out a portion. The data contain about 84,000 clones, 63% of them singletons. What was sequenced was PBMCs. The receptor was derived from a woman between 40 and 55 years old in good health and CMV-seropositive. This sequence joins TRBV27 and TRBJ1-2; D possibly corresponds to TRBD1 (6 bases). In nucleotides, the CDR3 is TGTGCCAGCAGTTCCTGGGACGGCAAAGGGGGAGGCTACACCTTC. It translates to CASSSWDGKGGGYTF.